This T cell receptor (beta chain) is drawn from a study of graft-versus-host responses after intestinal transplantation. Libraries were prepared by immunoSEQ multiplex PCR; TCRdb keeps only in-frame clonotypes and omits some of them. This table has over 90,000 clones, under 95% appearing once. Turning to this clone: Its antigen is not known.

The CDR3 consists of 17 residues. Deletions cut 1 base from V and 8 bases from J, with 23 bases between. The germline V gene has CDR1 SEHNR and CDR2 FQNEAQ (reference sequence). The genes are TRBV7-9 and TRBJ1-2, with D perhaps TRBD1 (5 bases). This clonotype originated in a human donor who received an intestinal transplant. The sample in question was unstimulated CD8+ T cells sorted from spleen or lymph node cells, obtained before intestinal transplant. CDR3 loop: CASSLVPSGKGSNGYTF. DNA of the CDR3: TGTGCCAGCAGCTTAGTACCTTCAGGGAAGGGTTCCAACGGCTACACCTTC.